The 9 T cell receptor beta chains below were found in one sample sequenced in a study of T cells in Graves' hyperthyroidism and ophthalmopathy. RNA transcripts served as the template for amplifying TCR beta CDR3 regions. TCR CDR3 underwent first-round RT-PCR with the HTBI primer set. TCRdb re-called the multiplex PCR reads through MiXCR, storing one row per CDR3 protein. The profile shows roughly 500,000 distinct CDR3 sequences, 35% to 55% of them singletons. The specimen sequenced was peripheral blood or thyroid tissue (not recorded which). Receptors originate from an adult woman with Graves' disease, either hyperthyroidism or ophthalmopathy (not recorded which).

With respect to this clonotype: At one end, the junction sequence differs from germline, possibly due to a read error. V and J are TRBV6-5 and TRBJ2-7; the match to TRBD2 covers 13 bases. The V gene's germline CDR1 is MNHEY and CDR2 SVGAGI. This CDR3 spans 17 amino acids. This CDR3 reads CASSYPGGLAGVYEQYF. DNA of the CDR3: TGCGCCAGCAGTTACCCCGGAGGACTAGCGGGAGTTTACGAGCAGTACTTC.

Comments on this clonotype: This sequence may be a read error, since a much larger clone differs from it by one base. CDR3 in amino acids: CASRLGQGFSYEQYF. The DNA of the CDR3 is TGCGCCAGCAGGTTGGGACAGGGCTTTTCCTACGAGCAGTACTTC. The chain employs TRBV5-1 and TRBJ2-7, with 9 bases that match TRBD1. The length of the CDR3 is 15 residues. From germline, CDR1 is SGHRS and CDR2 YFSETQ. The full variable domain, its missing parts supplied by reference TRBV5-1 and TRBJ2-7, is KAGVTQTPRYLIKTRGQQVTLSCSPISGHRSVSWYQQTPGQGLQFLFEYFSETQRNKGNFPGRFSGRQFSNSRSEMNVSTLELGDSALYLCASRLGQGFSYEQYFGPGTRLTVT.

As regards this clonotype: The junction departs from germline at one end; a sequencing error may be responsible. The V call is TRBV7-2, the J call TRBJ1-6, with TRBD1 matching over 9 bases. Looked up from germline, CDR1 is SGHTA and CDR2 is FQGNSA. CDR3 size: 16 residues. The CDR3 reads CASSHSGTGRNSPLHF. As DNA, the CDR3 is TGCGCCAGCAGCCACAGCGGGACAGGGAGGAATTCACCCCTCCACTTT.

This chain joins TRBV7-3 and TRBJ1-2; a possible D gene is TRBD1 (5 bases). Germline V CDR1 and CDR2: SGHTA, FQGTGA. This CDR3 comprises 12 residues. Trimming took off 6 bases at V and 2 bases at J, with 7 bases between the two ends. The CDR3 nucleotides read TGTGCCAGCAGACAGGACAACTATGGCTACACCTTC. It translates to CASRQDNYGYTF.

This clonotype came up a few times. This chain connects TRBV2 to TRBJ2-6, with D perhaps matching TRBD1 (6 bases). The CDR3 has 15 residues. Per the germline V gene, CDR1 is SNHLY and CDR2 is FYNNEI. With 9 bases removed from V and 0 bases from J, the gap between germline ends came to 12 bases. As DNA, the CDR3 is TGTGCCAGTAACAGGGATGCCTCTGGGGCCAACGTCCTGACTTTC. This encodes CASNRDASGANVLTF.

The gene calls are TRBV7-8 and TRBJ2-7; 7 bases align to TRBD1. The V gene end was trimmed by 4 bases and the J gene end by 4 bases; junction bases not matched to a gene: 10. CDR1 is SGHVS and CDR2 is FQNEAQ in the germline V gene. The CDR3 sequence is 15 residues long. The CDR3 spells CASSYTQGRAYEQYF. The DNA of the CDR3 is TGTGCCAGCAGCTACACACAGGGGAGAGCTTACGAGCAGTACTTC. Looking up the rest from reference TRBV7-8 and TRBJ2-7 gives the full variable domain: GAGVSQSPRYKVAKRGQDVALRCDPISGHVSLFWYQQALGQGPEFLTYFQNEAQLDKSGLPSDRFFAERPEGSVSTLKIQRTQQEDSAVYLCASSYTQGRAYEQYFGPGTRLTVT.

This clonotype has just a few counts. V usage is TRBV5-1 and J usage is TRBJ2-2; D is uncertain. From germline, CDR1 is SGHRS and CDR2 YFSETQ. Between the trimmed V and J ends, which lost 4 bases and 12 bases, there was a span of 13 bases. The CDR3 has 12 amino acids. CDR3: CASSPTGPQLFF. The CDR3 DNA sequence: TGCGCCAGCAGCCCGACGGGCCCCCAGCTGTTTTTT.

This clonotype came up a few times. This chain uses TRBV20-1 with TRBJ2-7; D perhaps matches TRBD2 (6 bases). Trimming removed 5 bases at V and 1 base at J, with 9 bases between. Germline lookup yields CDR1 DFQATT and CDR2 SNEGSKA (reference sequence). The CDR3 totals 12 residues. The CDR3 loop is CSAGGRSYEQYF. CDR3 DNA sequence: TGCAGTGCTGGTGGGAGGTCCTACGAGCAGTACTTC.

Points on this clonotype: This clone may be a read error of a much larger clone one base away. V and J are TRBV11-2 and TRBJ2-7; TRBD2 matches at 13 bases. The J segment lost 4 bases and the V segment lost 7 bases, leaving 16 bases of the junction unmatched. CDR3 length equals 18 residues. Germline V lookup: CDR1 SGHAT, CDR2 FQNNGV. CDR3: CASKGEDRTSGRGYEQYF. In nucleotides, the CDR3 is TGTGCCAGCAAGGGCGAAGACCGGACTAGCGGGAGAGGGTACGAGCAGTACTTC.